The clone carrying this T cell receptor beta chain was seen only a few times. Its antigen remains unknown. Gene names denote mouse genes. Sequencing ends 4 residues short of the CDR3 end; the germline J gene provides the rest. CD4, CD8alpha, NKG2D, NKG2ACE and other markers were used to sort pooled cutaneous lymph node cells. This sample is part of a study of CD8+ T cells in alopecia areata. Study-level information: C3H/HeJ donors with spontaneous alopecia, roughly 6-12 months old, supplied skin grafts to approximately 7-11-week-old female C3H/HeJ mice.

Findings of the study overall: Elevated clonality characterized lesional scalp relative to normal scalp, particularly in alopecia totalis/universalis. Among patients, TCR sharing was less clear than in mice, a difference possibly due in part to HLA diversity in the patient population.

From germline, CDR1 is NSHNY and CDR2 SYGAGN. This CDR3 is 13 amino acids long. cDNA serving as the sequencing template came from extracted, reverse transcribed RNA. Assay: immunoSEQ multiplex PCR; the TCRdb copy retains only in-frame clones and omits some. This sample carries 290,000 or so clones, none of them present only once. This receptor was taken from a C3H/HeJ mouse with alopecia areata. The mice in this strain carry MHC haplotype H2-k. The J gene is TRBJ2-7, the V gene TRBV13-1, with TRBD1 matching 7 bases. The sample was CD4+ T cells sorted from a lymph node. The CDR3 DNA, read in part, is TGTGCCAGCAGTGAAGACAGGGTTTAT. Translated, it gives CASSEDRVY. The whole CDR3 sequence is CASSEDRVYEQYF.